This passage covers 10 T cell receptor beta chains from one sample sequenced in a study of T cells in Graves' hyperthyroidism and ophthalmopathy. Amplification of TCR beta CDR3 regions used RNA as the template. The study used the HTBI primer set for a first-round RT-PCR of the TCR CDR3. TCRdb re-derived calls from the multiplex PCR reads in MiXCR, one entry per CDR3 protein. The sample records 480,000 or so distinct CDR3 sequences, 40% to 55% being singletons. The sample consisted of peripheral blood or thyroid tissue (not recorded which). These receptors were collected from an adult woman with Graves' disease, either hyperthyroidism or ophthalmopathy (not recorded which).

This clonotype was recorded many times. V gene TRBV2 combines with J gene TRBJ1-2; TRBD1 might be the D (5 bases). Trimming stripped 4 bases from V and 6 bases from J, with 6 bases between. Germline CDR1 reads SNHLY; CDR2 reads FYNNEI. The CDR3 is made up of 11 amino acids. CDR3 DNA sequence: TGTGCCAGCAGTGCACAGGATGGCTACACCTTC. It specifies CASSAQDGYTF. The full variable domain, completed using reference TRBV2 and TRBJ1-2, is EPEVTQTPSHQVTQMGQEVILRCVPISNHLYFYWYRQILGQKVEFLVSFYNNEISEKSEIFDDQFSVERPDGSNFTLKIRSTKLEDSAMYFCASSAQDGYTFGSGTRLTVV.

This clonotype was detected a few times. This chain links TRBV7-9 with TRBJ1-1; D not resolved. Trimming took off 5 bases at V and 5 bases at J, with 12 bases between the two ends. The CDR3 length is 13 residues. The V gene's germline CDR1 is SEHNR and CDR2 FQNEAQ (reference sequence). CDR3 region: CASSVGSPTEAFF. The CDR3, as DNA: TGTGCCAGCAGCGTAGGCAGTCCGACTGAAGCTTTCTTT.

The chain links TRBV20-1 to TRBJ1-1; unclear D gene. The CDR3 totals 14 residues. Germline values: CDR1 DFQATT, CDR2 SNEGSKA (reference sequence). The V end was cut by 3 bases, the J end by 1 base, with 12 bases between. The CDR3 sequence: CSASYVRGNTEAFF. As DNA, the CDR3 is TGCAGTGCTAGTTACGTGCGGGGGAACACTGAAGCTTTCTTT.

A word on this clonotype: The DNA is left out, because the CDR3 cannot be placed on it with certainty; the CDR3 is given as TCRdb lists it. The chain links TRBV7-9 to TRBJ1-1; TRBD1, the D gene given by the table, was not confirmed from the DNA. Germline V lookup: CDR1 SEHNR, CDR2 FQNEAQ (reference sequence). Ends included, the CDR3 has 14 residues. CDR3 loop: CASSRVAGGSPPFF.

This chain links TRBV10-2 with TRBJ1-1; D unresolved. Germline-derived CDR1 and CDR2 are WSHSY and SAAADI. CDR3 size: 13 residues. The ends were cut back, 2 bases at V and 6 bases at J, with 10 bases in the middle. CDR3 amino acids: CASSEPVLPEAFF. The CDR3, as DNA: TGCGCCAGCAGTGAGCCCGTACTACCTGAAGCTTTCTTT.

The chain combines TRBV10-3 with TRBJ1-5; 7 bases fit TRBD1. There are 14 residues in the CDR3. Germline values: CDR1 ENHRY, CDR2 SYGVKD. Trimming removed 6 bases from V and 4 bases from J; junction bases left unmatched: 6. In DNA form, the CDR3 reads TGTGCCATCAGACCAGGACAGGATAATCAGCCCCAGCATTTT. It translates to CAIRPGQDNQPQHF.

V is TRBV11-2 and J is TRBJ1-1; TRBD1 might be the D (6 bases). CDR3 length: 12 amino acids. Looked up from germline, CDR1 is SGHAT and CDR2 is FQNNGV. Trimming took off 4 bases at V and 6 bases at J, with 9 bases between the two ends. DNA for the CDR3: TGTGCCAGCAGCTCTCAGGGGTCTGAAGCTTTCTTT. The encoded protein is CASSSQGSEAFF. The entire variable domain, with the rest obtained from reference TRBV11-2 and TRBJ1-1, is as follows: EAGVAQSPRYKIIEKRQSVAFWCNPISGHATLYWYQQILGQGPKLLIQFQNNGVVDDSQLPKDRFSAERLKGVDSTLKIQPAKLEDSAVYLCASSSQGSEAFFGQGTRLTVV.

This sequence joins TRBV10-3 and TRBJ1-5; 10 nucleotides agree with TRBD1. Germline trimming cut 6 bases from V and 2 bases from J; bases unmatched to any gene: 13. Germline V lookup: CDR1 ENHRY, CDR2 SYGVKD. The CDR3 has 18 amino acids. The CDR3: CAIRYTAGTGDGNQPQHF. CDR3 DNA: TGTGCCATCAGGTACACCGCCGGGACAGGGGACGGCAATCAGCCCCAGCATTTT.

This clonotype was observed a few times. The chain is built from TRBV10-3 and TRBJ2-6; D is possibly TRBD1 or TRBD2 (5 bases each). Trimming shortened V by 4 bases and J by 0 bases, and 13 bases separated the two germline ends. The CDR3 extends over 17 amino acids. Germline V lookup: CDR1 ENHRY, CDR2 SYGVKD. CDR3 sequence: CAISATGPPSGANVLTF. The CDR3 nucleotides read TGTGCCATCAGTGCGACGGGACCGCCCTCTGGGGCCAACGTCCTGACTTTC.

The rearrangement links TRBV10-2 to TRBJ1-2; D might be TRBD1 (6 bases). With 4 bases removed from V and 8 bases from J, the gap between germline ends came to 8 bases. The CDR3 totals 11 residues. Germline lookup yields CDR1 WSHSY and CDR2 SAAADI. The CDR3 spells CASSAQGGYTF. CDR3 coding DNA: TGCGCCAGCAGTGCACAGGGAGGCTACACCTTC.